This T cell receptor (beta chain) was identified in a study of cytomegalovirus exposure and HLA in healthy donors. Whole-study results and caveats: A later analysis linked a missense variant in DCLRE1C to the trimming of TCR beta V and J genes.

The length of the CDR3 is 13 residues. Looked up from germline, CDR1 is KGHSH and CDR2 is LQKENI. 13 Jbeta primers and 60 Vbeta primers were used for the PCR. Data came from immunoSEQ multiplex PCR; TCRdb stores just in-frame clones and leaves some out. The profile shows about 150,000 clones, about 85% of them singletons. Regarding this clone: The target antigen is unknown.

The chain recombines TRBV18 with TRBJ2-5; D not certain. The J call may be in error: the DNA end matches TRBJ2-7 better. This receptor was taken from a boy aged 2 to 10 in good health and CMV-seronegative. Sequences were obtained from PBMCs. Here the CDR3 reads CASSPVRPYEQYF. In nucleotides, the CDR3 is TGTGCCAGCTCACCGGTGAGGCCTTACGAGCAGTACTTC.